One and the same sample provided the 4 T cell receptor beta chains below, sequenced in a study of identical twins. TCRdb passed the 5' RACE reads through MiXCR, listing each CDR3 protein once. The sample includes roughly 720,000 distinct CDR3 sequences, 18% of them seen just once. These records were also assigned to another study, of T cells expressing NK-cell markers.

The sequenced material came from PBMCs. The source is a woman aged 18-29 years in good health.

This chain connects TRBV29-1 to TRBJ2-3; D gene unclear. The CDR3 extends over 12 amino acids. V lost 2 bases and J 11 bases, leaving 14 bases between the germline ends. CDR1 and CDR2 from the germline V gene are SQVTM and ANQGSEA. The CDR3 nucleotides are TGCAGCGTTGAATATTCCAACTATAAGCAGTATTTT. This translates into CSVEYSNYKQYF.

A few counts support this clonotype. The chain uses TRBV20-1 and TRBJ1-2; D is possibly TRBD1 (5 bases). With 6 bases removed from V and 0 bases from J, the gap between germline ends came to 8 bases. This CDR3 has 12 amino acids. Germline lookup yields CDR1 DFQATT and CDR2 SNEGSKA (reference sequence). The CDR3 loop reads CSAQTANYGYTF. The CDR3 nucleotides read TGCAGTGCCCAGACAGCTAACTATGGCTACACCTTC.

This clonotype was counted only a few times. J is TRBJ1-2 and V is TRBV25-1, with 7 bases that match TRBD1. The CDR3 spans 16 residues. The V gene end was trimmed by 7 bases and the J gene end by 6 bases; junction bases not matched to a gene: 17. Germline loops: CDR1 MGHDK, CDR2 SYGVNS. CDR3 in amino acids: CASTHSGTAIHDGYTF. Written as DNA, the CDR3 is TGTGCCAGCACCCACTCCGGGACAGCCATCCACGATGGCTACACCTTC.

The chain has TRBV6-1 and TRBJ2-1; D not resolved. Trimming removed 5 bases at V and 10 bases at J, with 15 bases between. The germline V gene has CDR1 MNHNS and CDR2 SASEGT. The CDR3 is 13 amino acids. Here the CDR3 DNA reads TGTGCCAGCAGTCTGGGCGGCGGTCGAGAGCAGTTCTTC. The encoded protein is CASSLGGGREQFF.